This TCR beta chain is from a study of blood T cell repertoires in COVID-19. Background on the study: Sites in the United States, Italy and Spain provided acute and convalescent COVID-19 samples. Sample material is recorded as cDNA or gDNA derived from T cells, B-cell-depleted T cells, or PBMCs.

In the authors' methods: Amplification of reference gene primers was used by the study to estimate nucleated cell counts. Repertoires were generated with immunoSEQ multiplex PCR, while TCRdb's copy carries only in-frame clones and drops some. That table supplies the V and J calls and clone size; D and trimming were determined from the DNA. In the table there are 55,000 to 70,000 clones, about nine tenths of which are singletons. The germline gives CDR1 SNHLY, CDR2 FYNNEI. The V and J ends lost 6 bases and 6 bases, in that order; junction bases with no gene match: 5. There are 13 residues in the CDR3.

The sequence was collected from a woman aged 50 to 60 with active or convalescent COVID-19. The J gene is TRBJ2-1, the V gene TRBV2; 7 bases are shared with TRBD2. Sequenced input: peripheral blood. The CDR3 coding sequence is TGTGCCAGCAGGGGACTACTAGGCAATGAGCAGTTCTTC. Translation gives CASRGLLGNEQFF.